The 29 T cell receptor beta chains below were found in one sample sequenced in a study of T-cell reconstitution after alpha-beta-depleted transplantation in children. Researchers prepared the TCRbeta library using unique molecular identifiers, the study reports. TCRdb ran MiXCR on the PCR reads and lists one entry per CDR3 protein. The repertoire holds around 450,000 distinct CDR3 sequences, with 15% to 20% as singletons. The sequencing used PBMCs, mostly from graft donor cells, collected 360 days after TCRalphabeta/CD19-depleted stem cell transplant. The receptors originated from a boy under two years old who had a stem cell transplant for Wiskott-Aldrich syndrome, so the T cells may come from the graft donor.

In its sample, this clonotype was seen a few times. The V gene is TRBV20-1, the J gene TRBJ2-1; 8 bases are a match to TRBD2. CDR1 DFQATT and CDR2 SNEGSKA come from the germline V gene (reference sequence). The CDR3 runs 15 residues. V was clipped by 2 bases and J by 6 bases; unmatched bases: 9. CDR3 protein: CSARLIRGGRNEQFF. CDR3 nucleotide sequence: TGCAGTGCTAGACTGATTCGGGGGGGGCGCAATGAGCAGTTCTTC.

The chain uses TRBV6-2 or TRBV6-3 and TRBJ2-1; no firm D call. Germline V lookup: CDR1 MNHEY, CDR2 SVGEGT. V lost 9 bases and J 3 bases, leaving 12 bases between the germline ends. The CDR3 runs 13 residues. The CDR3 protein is CASLGTDYNEQFF. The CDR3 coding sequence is TGTGCCAGTCTTGGAACGGACTACAATGAGCAGTTCTTC.

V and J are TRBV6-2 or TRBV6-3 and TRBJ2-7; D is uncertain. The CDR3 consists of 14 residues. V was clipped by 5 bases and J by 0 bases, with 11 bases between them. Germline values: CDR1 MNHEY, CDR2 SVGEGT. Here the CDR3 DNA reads TGTGCCAGCAGTCCGCCGGGCCACTCCTACGAGCAGTACTTC. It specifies CASSPPGHSYEQYF.

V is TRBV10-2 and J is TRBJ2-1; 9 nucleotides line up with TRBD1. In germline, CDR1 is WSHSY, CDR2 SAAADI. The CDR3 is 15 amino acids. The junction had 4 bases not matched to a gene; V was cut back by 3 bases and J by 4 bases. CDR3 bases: TGCGCCAGCAGTGAAGGGACAGGGCCTTACAATGAGCAGTTCTTC. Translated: CASSEGTGPYNEQFF.

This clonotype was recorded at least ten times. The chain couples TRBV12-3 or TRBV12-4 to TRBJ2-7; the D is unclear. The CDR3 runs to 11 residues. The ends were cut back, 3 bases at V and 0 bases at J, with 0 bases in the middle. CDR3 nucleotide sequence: TGTGCCAGCAGTTTCTCCTACGAGCAGTACTTC. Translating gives CASSFSYEQYF.

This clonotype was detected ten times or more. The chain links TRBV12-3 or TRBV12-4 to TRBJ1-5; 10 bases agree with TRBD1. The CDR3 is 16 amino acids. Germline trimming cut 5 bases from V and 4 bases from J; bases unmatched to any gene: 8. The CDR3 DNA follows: TGTGCCAGCAGTCACCGGGACAGGGGACCTAATCAGCCCCAGCATTTT. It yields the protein CASSHRDRGPNQPQHF.

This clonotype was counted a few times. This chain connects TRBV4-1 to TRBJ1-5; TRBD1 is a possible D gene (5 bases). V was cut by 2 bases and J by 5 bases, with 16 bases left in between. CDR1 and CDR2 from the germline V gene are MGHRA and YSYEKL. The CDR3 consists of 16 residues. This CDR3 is CASSQRDLLRDQPQHF. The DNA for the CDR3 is TGCGCCAGCAGCCAAAGGGACCTCTTAAGGGATCAGCCCCAGCATTTT.

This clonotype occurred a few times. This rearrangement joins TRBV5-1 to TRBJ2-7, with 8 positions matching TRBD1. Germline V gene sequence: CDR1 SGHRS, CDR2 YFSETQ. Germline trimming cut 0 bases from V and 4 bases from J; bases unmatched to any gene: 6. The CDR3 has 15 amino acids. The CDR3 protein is CASSLAPGGRYEQYF. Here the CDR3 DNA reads TGCGCCAGCAGCTTGGCCCCAGGGGGCCGGTACGAGCAGTACTTC. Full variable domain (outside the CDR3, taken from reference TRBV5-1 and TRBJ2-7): KAGVTQTPRYLIKTRGQQVTLSCSPISGHRSVSWYQQTPGQGLQFLFEYFSETQRNKGNFPGRFSGRQFSNSRSEMNVSTLELGDSALYLCASSLAPGGRYEQYFGPGTRLTVT.

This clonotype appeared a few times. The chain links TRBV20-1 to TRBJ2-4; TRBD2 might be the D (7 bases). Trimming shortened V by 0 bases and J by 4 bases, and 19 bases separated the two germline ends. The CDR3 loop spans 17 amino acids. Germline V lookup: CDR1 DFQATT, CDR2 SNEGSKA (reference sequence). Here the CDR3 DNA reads TGCAGTGCTAGAGATCAGGGACAAGCGGGGCTTAAAAACATTCAGTACTTC. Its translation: CSARDQGQAGLKNIQYF.

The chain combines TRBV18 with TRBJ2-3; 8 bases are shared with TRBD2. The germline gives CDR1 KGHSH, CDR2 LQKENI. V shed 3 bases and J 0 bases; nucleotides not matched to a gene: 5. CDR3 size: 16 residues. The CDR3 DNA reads TGTGCCAGCTCACCCCTGCCTAGCGGGAGCACAGATACGCAGTATTTT. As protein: CASSPLPSGSTDTQYF.

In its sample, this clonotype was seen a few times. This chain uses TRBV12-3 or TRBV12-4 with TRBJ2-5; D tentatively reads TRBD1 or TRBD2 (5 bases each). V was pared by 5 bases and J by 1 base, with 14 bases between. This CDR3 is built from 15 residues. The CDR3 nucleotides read TGTGCCAGCAGTGCCCGAGGGGCACCCCAAGAGACCCAGTACTTC. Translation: CASSARGAPQETQYF.

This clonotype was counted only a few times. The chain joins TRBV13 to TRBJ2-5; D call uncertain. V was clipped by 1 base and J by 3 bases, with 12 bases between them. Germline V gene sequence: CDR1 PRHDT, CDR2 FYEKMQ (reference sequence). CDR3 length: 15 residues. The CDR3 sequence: CASSLAPANKETQYF. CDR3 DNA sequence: TGTGCCAGCAGCTTAGCGCCAGCCAACAAAGAGACCCAGTACTTC.

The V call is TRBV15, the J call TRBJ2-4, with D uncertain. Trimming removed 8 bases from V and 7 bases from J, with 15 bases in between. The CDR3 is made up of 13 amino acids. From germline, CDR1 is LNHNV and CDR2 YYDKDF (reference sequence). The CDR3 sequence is CATSRGLENIQYF. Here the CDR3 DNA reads TGTGCCACCTCGCGCGGTTTGGAGAACATTCAGTACTTC.

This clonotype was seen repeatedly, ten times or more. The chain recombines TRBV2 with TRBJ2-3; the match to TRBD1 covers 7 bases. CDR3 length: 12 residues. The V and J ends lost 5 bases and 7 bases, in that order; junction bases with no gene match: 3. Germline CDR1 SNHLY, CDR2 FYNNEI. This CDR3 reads CASSNRGYTQYF. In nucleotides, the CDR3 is TGTGCCAGCAGTAACAGGGGATATACGCAGTATTTT.

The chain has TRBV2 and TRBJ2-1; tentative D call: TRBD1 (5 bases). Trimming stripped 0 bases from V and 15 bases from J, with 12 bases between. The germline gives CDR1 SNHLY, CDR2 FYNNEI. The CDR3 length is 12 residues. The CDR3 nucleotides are TGTGCCAGCAGTGAAGCGGGGCCAGTTGCGTTCTTC. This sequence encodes CASSEAGPVAFF.

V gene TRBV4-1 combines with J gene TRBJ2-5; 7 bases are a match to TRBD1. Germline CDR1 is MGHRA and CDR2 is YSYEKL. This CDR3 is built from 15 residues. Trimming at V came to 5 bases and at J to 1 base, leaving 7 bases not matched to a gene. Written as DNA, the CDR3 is TGCGCCAGCAGCGACATCGGGGACAGCCAAGAGACCCAGTACTTC. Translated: CASSDIGDSQETQYF.

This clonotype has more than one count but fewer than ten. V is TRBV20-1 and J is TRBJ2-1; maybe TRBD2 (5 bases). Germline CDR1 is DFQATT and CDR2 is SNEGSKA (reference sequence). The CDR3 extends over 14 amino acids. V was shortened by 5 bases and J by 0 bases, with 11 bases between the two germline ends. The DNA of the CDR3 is TGCAGTGCTGTTAGCGTCAGCTCCTACAATGAGCAGTTCTTC. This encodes CSAVSVSSYNEQFF.

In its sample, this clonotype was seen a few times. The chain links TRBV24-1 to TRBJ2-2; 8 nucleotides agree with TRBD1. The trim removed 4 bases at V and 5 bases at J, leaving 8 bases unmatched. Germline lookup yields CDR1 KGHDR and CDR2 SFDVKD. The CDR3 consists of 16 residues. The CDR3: CATSDPGGRGTGELFF. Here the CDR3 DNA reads TGTGCCACCAGTGACCCAGGGGGCCGGGGTACCGGGGAGCTGTTTTTT.

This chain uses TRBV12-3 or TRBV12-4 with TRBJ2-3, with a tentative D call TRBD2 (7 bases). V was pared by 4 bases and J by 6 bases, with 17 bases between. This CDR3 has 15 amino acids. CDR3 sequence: CASSYPGGPTDTQYF. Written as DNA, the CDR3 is TGTGCCAGCAGTTACCCGGGGGGCCCGACGGATACGCAGTATTTT.

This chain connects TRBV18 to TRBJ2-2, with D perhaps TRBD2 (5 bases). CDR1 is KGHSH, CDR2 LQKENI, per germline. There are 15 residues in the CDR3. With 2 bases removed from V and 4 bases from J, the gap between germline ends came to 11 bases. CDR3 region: CASSPNFLATGELFF. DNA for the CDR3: TGTGCCAGCTCACCAAATTTCCTAGCCACCGGGGAGCTGTTTTTT.

CDR3 amino acids: CASTRRQSEQFF. CDR3 sequence (DNA): TGTGCCAGCACACGCAGGCAGAGTGAGCAGTTCTTC. This chain connects TRBV12-3 or TRBV12-4 to TRBJ2-1; D call uncertain. Deletions cut 7 bases from V and 9 bases from J, with 13 bases between. This CDR3 has 12 amino acids.

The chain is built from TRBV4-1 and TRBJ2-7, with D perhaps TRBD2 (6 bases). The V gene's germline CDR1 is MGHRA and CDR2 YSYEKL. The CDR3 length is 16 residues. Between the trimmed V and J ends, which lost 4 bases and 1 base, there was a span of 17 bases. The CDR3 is CASSRRDSLTSYEQYF. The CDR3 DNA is TGCGCCAGCAGCCGCCGGGACTCCCTGACTTCCTACGAGCAGTACTTC.

The CDR3 region has the DNA TGTGCCAGCAGTTTTCGGGACATCTATCAGCCCCAGCATTTT. Protein: CASSFRDIYQPQHF. This chain joins TRBV7-2 and TRBJ1-5; weak D call: TRBD1 (6 bases). Looked up from germline, CDR1 is SGHTA and CDR2 is FQGNSA. The CDR3 extends over 14 amino acids. V was clipped by 6 bases and J by 5 bases, with 14 bases between them. Using reference TRBV7-2 and TRBJ1-5 for the parts outside the CDR3, the full variable domain is GAGVSQSPSNKVTEKGKDVELRCDPISGHTALYWYRQSLGQGLEFLIYFQGNSAPDKSGLPSDRFSAERTGGSVSTLTIQRTQQEDSAVYLCASSFRDIYQPQHFGDGTRLSIL.

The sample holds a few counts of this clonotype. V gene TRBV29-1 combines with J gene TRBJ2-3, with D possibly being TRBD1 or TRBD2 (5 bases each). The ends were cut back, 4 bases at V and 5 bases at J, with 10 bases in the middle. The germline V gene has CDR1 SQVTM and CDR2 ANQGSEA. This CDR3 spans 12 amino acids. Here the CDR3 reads CSVVPRGDTQYF. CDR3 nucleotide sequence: TGCAGCGTTGTTCCGAGGGGAGATACGCAGTATTTT.

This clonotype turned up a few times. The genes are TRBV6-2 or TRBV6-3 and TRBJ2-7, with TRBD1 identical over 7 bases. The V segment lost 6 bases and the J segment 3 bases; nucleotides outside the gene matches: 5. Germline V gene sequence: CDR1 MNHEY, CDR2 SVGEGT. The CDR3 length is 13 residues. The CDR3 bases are TGTGCCAGCAGATTTGACAGGGACTACGAGCAGTACTTC. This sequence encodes CASRFDRDYEQYF.

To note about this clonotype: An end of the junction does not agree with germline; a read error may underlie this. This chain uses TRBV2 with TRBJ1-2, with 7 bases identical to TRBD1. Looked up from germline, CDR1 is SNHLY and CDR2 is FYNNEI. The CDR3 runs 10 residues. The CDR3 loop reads CASRDRVPSF. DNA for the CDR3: TGTGCCAGCAGAGACAGGGTCCCTTCCTTC.

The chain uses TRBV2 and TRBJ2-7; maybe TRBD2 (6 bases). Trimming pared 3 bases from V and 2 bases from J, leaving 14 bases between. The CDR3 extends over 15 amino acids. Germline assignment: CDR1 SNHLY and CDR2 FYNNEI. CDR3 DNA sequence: TGTGCCAGCAGTGAGGGGCAGGGAGGCACCTACGAGCAGTACTTC. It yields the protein CASSEGQGGTYEQYF.

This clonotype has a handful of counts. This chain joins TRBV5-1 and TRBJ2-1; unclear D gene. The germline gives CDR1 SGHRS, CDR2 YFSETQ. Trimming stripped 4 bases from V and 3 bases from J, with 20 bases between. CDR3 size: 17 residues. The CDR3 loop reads CASSTLPRAALYNEQFF. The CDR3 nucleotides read TGCGCCAGCAGCACCCTCCCTAGGGCCGCCCTCTACAATGAGCAGTTCTTC.

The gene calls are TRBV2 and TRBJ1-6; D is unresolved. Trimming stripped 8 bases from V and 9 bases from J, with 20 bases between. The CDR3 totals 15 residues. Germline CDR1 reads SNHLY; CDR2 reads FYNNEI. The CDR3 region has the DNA TGTGCCAGCGCCGTCGTGAAAGGAAAAGGTTCACCCCTCCACTTT. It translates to CASAVVKGKGSPLHF. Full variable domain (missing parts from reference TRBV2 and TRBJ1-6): EPEVTQTPSHQVTQMGQEVILRCVPISNHLYFYWYRQILGQKVEFLVSFYNNEISEKSEIFDDQFSVERPDGSNFTLKIRSTKLEDSAMYFCASAVVKGKGSPLHFGNGTRLTVT.